The entry below describes one T cell receptor beta chain. Antigen unknown. Unique molecular identifiers were in the cDNA, with template-switch universal primer binding. TCRdb called the 5' RACE reads again in MiXCR, with one record for every CDR3 protein. The profile shows more than 1.5 million distinct CDR3 sequences, about 32% of them singletons. This sample is part of a study of identical twins. General study points: Beta out-of-frame sequences showed weaker excess sharing between twins. Beta clonotypes that were abundant in cord blood contained fewer insertions, a pattern absent from memory repertoires.

This CDR3 has 15 amino acids. Looked up from germline, CDR1 is LGHNA and CDR2 is YNFKEQ. J was trimmed by 4 bases and V by 1 base; bases with no gene match: 5. All donors were healthy Caucasians. The chain recombines TRBV4-2 with TRBJ2-7; 9 nucleotides match TRBD1. The sample taken for sequencing was cord blood. This TCR derives from a newborn girl in good health. The CDR3 coding sequence is TGTGCCAGCAGCCAAGCCGGGACAGGGAGATACGAGCAGTACTTC. It specifies CASSQAGTGRYEQYF.